This passage covers 14 T cell receptor beta chains from one sample sequenced in a study of shared clonotypes between healthy human individuals. Sequencing was performed with immunoSEQ multiplex PCR; in TCRdb, only in-frame clones are kept and a portion is missing. Of 950,000 to 1,200,000 clones listed, around 77% were seen once; the top ten hold approximately 0.9%. Sequenced input: memory CD4+ T cells from PBMCs. The subset: CD45RA-negative fraction. The receptors here all came from a man aged 18 to 29 in good health. Some clones in this sample may be carry-over from other donors' samples.

The chain employs TRBV18 and TRBJ1-1, with 10 bases that match TRBD1. The length of the CDR3 is 14 residues. Germline V gives CDR1 KGHSH, CDR2 LQKENI. The V and J ends lost 6 bases and 3 bases, in that order; junction bases with no gene match: 4. The DNA for the CDR3 is TGTGCCAGCTCCTTAGGGACAGGGGACACTGAAGCTTTCTTT. Translated, it gives CASSLGTGDTEAFF.

This clone turned up a few times. This chain uses TRBV28 with TRBJ1-5, with TRBD1 matching over 9 bases. Per germline, CDR1 MDHEN and CDR2 SYDVKM. Trimming cost V 2 bases and J 9 bases; bases outside gene matches: 5. The CDR3 contains 14 residues. Here the CDR3 DNA reads TGTGCCAGCAGTTTAGGGGACAGGGCGGGGCCCCAGCATTTT. Protein product: CASSLGDRAGPQHF.

The chain combines TRBV7-3 with TRBJ2-2; possible D gene TRBD1, 6 bases. Germline values: CDR1 SGHTA, CDR2 FQGTGA. CDR3 size: 17 residues. V dropped 3 bases and J dropped 4 bases, with 18 bases sitting between them. The chain's CDR3 is CASSFSVGRGRTGELFF. The CDR3 region has the DNA TGTGCCAGCAGCTTTTCGGTTGGCAGGGGCCGCACCGGGGAGCTGTTTTTT. Based on the CDR3 plus reference TRBV7-3 and TRBJ2-2, the full variable domain is GAGVSQTPSNKVTEKGKYVELRCDPISGHTALYWYRQSLGQGPEFLIYFQGTGAADDSGLPNDRFFAVRPEGSVSTLKIQRTERGDSAVYLCASSFSVGRGRTGELFFGEGSRLTVL.

The rearrangement links TRBV7-2 to TRBJ2-7; D is undetermined. CDR3 size: 15 residues. The V gene lost 1 base and the J gene lost 0 bases, with 10 bases spanning the gap. Germline V gene lookup returns CDR1 SGHTA and CDR2 FQGNSA. CDR3 nucleotide sequence: TGTGCCAGCAGCTTAGACTCCGCTCCCTCCTACGAGCAGTACTTC. This codes for CASSLDSAPSYEQYF.

The chain joins TRBV19 to TRBJ2-2, with D possibly matching TRBD1 (6 bases). The V end lost 1 base, the J end lost 5 bases, and 11 bases lay between the germline ends. CDR1 is LNHDA, CDR2 SQIVND, per germline (reference sequence). This CDR3 is built from 15 residues. The CDR3 region is CASSIVDRYTGELFF. The CDR3, as DNA: TGTGCCAGTAGTATAGTCGACAGGTATACCGGGGAGCTGTTTTTT.

The CDR3 loop reads CASSLRPDLSYNEQFF. The CDR3 DNA is TGCGCCAGCAGCTTGAGACCTGACCTCTCCTACAATGAGCAGTTCTTC. The chain uses TRBV5-1 and TRBJ2-1; D is unresolved. Trimming took 1 base from V and 0 from J, leaving 11 bases between them. This CDR3 spans 16 amino acids. The V gene's germline CDR1 is SGHRS and CDR2 YFSETQ.

The DNA of the CDR3 is TGTGCCAGCAGCCCAGGACTAGCGGGAGGGGTCGGGGAGACCCAGTACTTC. Its translation is CASSPGLAGGVGETQYF. This chain joins TRBV7-2 and TRBJ2-5, with 15 bases aligning to TRBD2. Trimming cost V 5 bases and J 5 bases; bases outside gene matches: 9. This CDR3 has 17 amino acids. Germline loops: CDR1 SGHTA, CDR2 FQGNSA.

The rearrangement links TRBV6-1 to TRBJ2-1; 13 bases line up with TRBD2. Trimming at V came to 6 bases and at J to 7 bases, leaving 12 bases not matched to a gene. This CDR3 has 17 residues. The germline gives CDR1 MNHNS, CDR2 SASEGT. For the CDR3, the DNA is TGTGCCAGCAGCGAACCCGGGACTAGCGGGAAGGGGAATGAGCAGTTCTTC. This sequence encodes CASSEPGTSGKGNEQFF.

This chain connects TRBV28 to TRBJ1-2; D remains unclear. The CDR3 totals 13 residues. Trimming took off 0 bases at V and 7 bases at J, with 9 bases between the two ends. Germline assignment: CDR1 MDHEN and CDR2 SYDVKM. CDR3 in DNA: TGTGCCAGCAGTTTATGGTCGGAGGCTGGCTACACCTTC. Its translation: CASSLWSEAGYTF.

The J gene is TRBJ2-4, the V gene TRBV5-4; D might be TRBD2 (5 bases). Trimming left V 6 bases short and J 3 bases short, with 16 bases between. The germline gives CDR1 SGHNT, CDR2 YYREEE (reference sequence). The CDR3 contains 15 residues. CDR3: CASTLAGGGKNIQYF. In DNA, the CDR3 is TGTGCCAGCACCCTCGCCGGAGGAGGCAAAAACATTCAGTACTTC.

The chain has TRBV5-6 and TRBJ1-5, with D possibly being TRBD1 (6 bases). The CDR3 is made up of 14 amino acids. V was pared by 0 bases and J by 5 bases, with 9 bases between. CDR1 SGHDT and CDR2 YYEEEE come from the germline V gene. CDR3 residues: CASSLGDTYQPQHF. The CDR3 DNA sequence: TGTGCCAGCAGCTTGGGGGACACCTATCAGCCCCAGCATTTT.

The J gene is TRBJ2-5, the V gene TRBV28, with TRBD2 matching 13 bases. The CDR3 spans 14 residues. Trimming at V came to 5 bases and at J to 5 bases, leaving 2 bases not matched to a gene. Germline V gene sequence: CDR1 MDHEN, CDR2 SYDVKM. Here the CDR3 DNA reads TGTGCCAGCAGTGGACTAGCGGGAGTGGAGACCCAGTACTTC. Its translation: CASSGLAGVETQYF.

The CDR3 region is CASSLTRETGYTF. CDR3 bases: TGTGCCAGCAGCTTAACCAGGGAGACTGGCTACACCTTC. The chain carries TRBV7-3 and TRBJ1-2, with a tentative D call TRBD1 (5 bases). Trimming removed 0 bases at V and 7 bases at J, with 9 bases between. The germline V gene has CDR1 SGHTA and CDR2 FQGTGA. This CDR3 comprises 13 residues.

This clone has just a few counts. The chain recombines TRBV30 with TRBJ2-7; 10 bases map to TRBD1. This CDR3 comprises 15 residues. The germline CDR1 and CDR2 sequences are GTSNPN and SVGIG (reference sequence). Trimming took 4 bases from V and 5 from J; bases not matched to a gene: 11. CDR3 region: CAWKVGGTGEDEQYF. In nucleotides, the CDR3 is TGTGCCTGGAAAGTAGGAGGGACAGGGGAGGACGAGCAGTACTTC.